The present entry profiles one TCR beta chain with its context. The protocol was immunoSEQ multiplex PCR, while the TCRdb copy is restricted to in-frame clones and leaves out a portion. The sample contains approximately 76,000 clones, around 85% of which appear only once. This CDR3 has 14 residues. The V and J ends lost 0 bases and 8 bases, in that order; junction bases with no gene match: 7. Germline V gives CDR1 SGDLS, CDR2 YYNGEE. The record originates from a study of technical replicates of blood from several donors. Input material: PBMCs. This sequence was found in a human donor in good health. Some clones in this sample may be carry-over from other donors' samples. The genes are TRBV9 and TRBJ1-2; 7 bases are a match to TRBD1. CDR3 loop: CASSVGAGGPGYTF. The CDR3 DNA sequence: TGTGCCAGCAGCGTAGGAGCAGGGGGACCAGGCTACACCTTC.